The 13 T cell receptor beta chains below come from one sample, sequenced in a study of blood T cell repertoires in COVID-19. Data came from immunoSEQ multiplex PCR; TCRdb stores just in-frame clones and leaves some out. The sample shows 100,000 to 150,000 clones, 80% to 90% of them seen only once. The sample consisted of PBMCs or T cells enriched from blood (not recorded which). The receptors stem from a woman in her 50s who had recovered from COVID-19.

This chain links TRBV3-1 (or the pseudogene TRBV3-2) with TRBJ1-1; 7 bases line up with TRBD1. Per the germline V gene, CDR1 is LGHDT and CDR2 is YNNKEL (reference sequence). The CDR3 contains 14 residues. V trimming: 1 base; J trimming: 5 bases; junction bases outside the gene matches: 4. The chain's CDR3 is CASSQGQGGTEAFF. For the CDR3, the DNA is TGTGCCAGCAGCCAAGGACAGGGAGGAACTGAAGCTTTCTTT.

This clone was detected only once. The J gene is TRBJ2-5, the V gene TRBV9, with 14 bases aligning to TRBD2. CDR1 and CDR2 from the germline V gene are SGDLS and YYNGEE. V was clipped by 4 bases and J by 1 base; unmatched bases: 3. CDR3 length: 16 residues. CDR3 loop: CASSFGTSGGQETQYF. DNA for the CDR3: TGTGCCAGCAGCTTTGGGACTAGCGGGGGCCAAGAGACCCAGTACTTC.

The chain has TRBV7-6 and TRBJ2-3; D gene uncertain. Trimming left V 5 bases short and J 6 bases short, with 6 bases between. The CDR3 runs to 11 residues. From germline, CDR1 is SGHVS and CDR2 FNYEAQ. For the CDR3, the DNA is TGTGCCAGCAGCCCCTATGATACGCAGTATTTT. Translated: CASSPYDTQYF.

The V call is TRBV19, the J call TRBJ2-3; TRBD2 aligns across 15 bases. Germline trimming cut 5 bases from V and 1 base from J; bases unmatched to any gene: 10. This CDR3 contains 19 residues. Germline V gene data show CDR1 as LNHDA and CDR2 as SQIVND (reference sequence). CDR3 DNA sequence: TGTGCCAGTAGTTCAGGACTAGCGGGGGGGCCGGGAGGCACAGATACGCAGTATTTT. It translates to CASSSGLAGGPGGTDTQYF.

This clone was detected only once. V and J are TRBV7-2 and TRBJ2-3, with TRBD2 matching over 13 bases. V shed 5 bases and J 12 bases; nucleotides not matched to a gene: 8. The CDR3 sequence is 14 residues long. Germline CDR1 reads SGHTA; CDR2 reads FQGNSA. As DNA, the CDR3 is TGTGCCAGCAGCCCGGGGACTAGCGGGGTTGGTCAGTATTTT. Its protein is CASSPGTSGVGQYF.

The CDR3 nucleotides are TGTGCCAGCAGTCGCGACAGGGGTAATTCACCCCTCCACTTT. Translation: CASSRDRGNSPLHF. The gene calls are TRBV6-5 and TRBJ1-6; 8 bases agree with TRBD1. The germline CDR1 and CDR2 sequences are MNHEY and SVGAGI. The length of the CDR3 is 14 residues. Trimming took 5 bases from V and 6 from J; bases not matched to a gene: 3.

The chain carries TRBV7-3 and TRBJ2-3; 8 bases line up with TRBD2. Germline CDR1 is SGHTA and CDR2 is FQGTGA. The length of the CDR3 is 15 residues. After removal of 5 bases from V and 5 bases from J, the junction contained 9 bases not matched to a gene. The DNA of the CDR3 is TGTGCCAGCAGCCGAAGCGGGGGTCGGGGAGATACGCAGTATTTT. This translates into CASSRSGGRGDTQYF. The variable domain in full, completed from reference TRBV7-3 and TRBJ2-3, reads GAGVSQTPSNKVTEKGKYVELRCDPISGHTALYWYRQSLGQGPEFLIYFQGTGAADDSGLPNDRFFAVRPEGSVSTLKIQRTERGDSAVYLCASSRSGGRGDTQYFGPGTRLTVL.

The CDR3 sequence is CASSLSGAGGIHGYTF. CDR3 nucleotide sequence: TGTGCCAGCAGTTTATCGGGGGCAGGTGGGATACATGGCTACACCTTC. This chain connects TRBV27 to TRBJ1-2; possible D gene TRBD1, 6 bases. Germline loops: CDR1 MNHEY, CDR2 SMNVEV (reference sequence). V was trimmed by 0 bases and J by 6 bases, leaving 17 bases between them. The CDR3 covers 16 residues.

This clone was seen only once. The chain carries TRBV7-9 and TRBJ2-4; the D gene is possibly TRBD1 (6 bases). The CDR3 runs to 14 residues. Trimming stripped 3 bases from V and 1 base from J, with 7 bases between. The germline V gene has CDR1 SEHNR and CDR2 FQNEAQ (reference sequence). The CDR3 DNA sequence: TGTGCCAGCAGCTTCCAGGGGGCCAAAAACATTCAGTACTTC. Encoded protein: CASSFQGAKNIQYF.

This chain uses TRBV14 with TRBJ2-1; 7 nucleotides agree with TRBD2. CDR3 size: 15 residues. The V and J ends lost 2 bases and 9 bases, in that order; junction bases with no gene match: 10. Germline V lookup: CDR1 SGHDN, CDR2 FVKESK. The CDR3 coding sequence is TGTGCCAGCAGCCAAAACTGGGGGGGAAAAAGTGAGCAGTTCTTC. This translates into CASSQNWGGKSEQFF. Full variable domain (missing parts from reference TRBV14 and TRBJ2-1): EAGVTQFPSHSVIEKGQTVTLRCDPISGHDNLYWYRRVMGKEIKFLLHFVKESKQDESGMPNNRFLAERTGGTYSTLKVQPAELEDSGVYFCASSQNWGGKSEQFFGPGTRLTVL.

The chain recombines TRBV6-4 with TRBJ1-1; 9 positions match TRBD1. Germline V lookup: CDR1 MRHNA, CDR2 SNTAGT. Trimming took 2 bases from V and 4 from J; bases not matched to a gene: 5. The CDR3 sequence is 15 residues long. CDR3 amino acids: CASSDQGQGITEAFF. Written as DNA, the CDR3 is TGTGCCAGCAGTGACCAGGGACAGGGAATCACTGAAGCTTTCTTT.

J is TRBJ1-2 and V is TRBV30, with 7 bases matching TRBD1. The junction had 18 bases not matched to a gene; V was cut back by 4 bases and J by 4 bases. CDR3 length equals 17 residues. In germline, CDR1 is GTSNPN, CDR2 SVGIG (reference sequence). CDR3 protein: CAWMGDGRGGASYGYTF. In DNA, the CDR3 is TGTGCCTGGATGGGAGACGGAAGAGGGGGCGCAAGCTATGGCTACACCTTC.

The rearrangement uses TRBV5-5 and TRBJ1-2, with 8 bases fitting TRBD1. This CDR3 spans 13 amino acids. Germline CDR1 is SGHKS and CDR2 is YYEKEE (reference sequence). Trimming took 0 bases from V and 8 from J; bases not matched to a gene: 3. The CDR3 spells CASSLGDRHGYTF. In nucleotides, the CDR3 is TGTGCCAGCAGCTTGGGGGACAGGCACGGCTACACCTTC.